Shown below are 28 T cell receptor beta chains from a single sample sequenced in a study of blood T cell repertoires in COVID-19. Sequenced by immunoSEQ multiplex PCR; TCRdb stores in-frame clones only, minus some. The data hold about 110,000 clones, with around 81% observed a single time. What was sequenced was peripheral blood. These receptors came from an older woman with acute or convalescent COVID-19.

The chain combines TRBV27 with TRBJ2-4; D perhaps matches TRBD1 (6 bases). Trimming pared 7 bases from V and 7 bases from J, leaving 26 bases between. This CDR3 comprises 17 residues. Germline CDR1 reads MNHEY; CDR2 reads SMNVEV (reference sequence). DNA for the CDR3: TGTGCCAGCACGACAAGGGTCCCCGGGGCAAGGGGGAACATTCAGTACTTC. Protein sequence: CASTTRVPGARGNIQYF.

Ten or more counts support this clone. The V gene is TRBV2, the J gene TRBJ2-7; tentative D call: TRBD1 (5 bases). V was pared by 6 bases and J by 6 bases, with 12 bases between. This CDR3 is 12 amino acids long. The V gene's germline CDR1 is SNHLY and CDR2 FYNNEI. The CDR3 is CASRAQGFEQYF. In DNA, the CDR3 is TGTGCCAGCAGGGCTCAGGGTTTCGAGCAGTACTTC.

This sequence joins TRBV13 and TRBJ1-2, with 12 bases lining up with TRBD1. Looked up from germline, CDR1 is PRHDT and CDR2 is FYEKMQ (reference sequence). CDR3 length: 15 amino acids. The J segment lost 8 bases and the V segment lost 5 bases, leaving 9 bases of the junction unmatched. This CDR3 reads CASSEGTGGNWGYTF. The CDR3 DNA reads as TGTGCCAGCAGCGAAGGGACAGGGGGCAACTGGGGCTACACCTTC.

Regarding this clone: Other DNA sequences in the same sample also yield this CDR3. The chain carries TRBV18 and TRBJ2-7; 8 bases agree with TRBD1. Germline lookup yields CDR1 KGHSH and CDR2 LQKENI. Trimming cost V 6 bases and J 3 bases; bases outside gene matches: 4. This CDR3 contains 13 residues. CDR3 protein: CASSGQGRYEQYF. CDR3 nucleotides: TGTGCCAGCTCCGGACAGGGCCGCTACGAGCAGTACTTC.

This chain joins TRBV5-1 and TRBJ1-1; 9 bases map to TRBD1. This CDR3 has 16 amino acids. CDR1 and CDR2 from the germline V gene are SGHRS and YFSETQ. V lost 4 bases and J lost 4; bases outside the gene matches: 11. DNA for the CDR3: TGCGCCAGCAGCAAGGGACAGGGATATTTCGGCACTGAAGCTTTCTTT. As protein: CASSKGQGYFGTEAFF.

The CDR3 nucleotides read TGTGCCAGCAGTTTACAAACAGTCTCTGGAAACACCATATATTTT. This encodes CASSLQTVSGNTIYF. The chain carries TRBV28 and TRBJ1-3; D is ambiguous. Germline lookup yields CDR1 MDHEN and CDR2 SYDVKM. CDR3 size: 15 residues. The V end lost 2 bases, the J end lost 0 bases, and 8 bases lay between the germline ends.

The chain employs TRBV19 and TRBJ1-5; maybe TRBD1 (5 bases). The V gene's germline CDR1 is LNHDA and CDR2 SQIVND (reference sequence). V was cut by 3 bases and J by 3 bases, with 21 bases left in between. The CDR3 loop spans 18 amino acids. The CDR3 region is CASSISPGLRRPNQPQHF. CDR3 bases: TGTGCCAGTAGTATCTCCCCGGGACTCCGAAGGCCCAATCAGCCCCAGCATTTT. The complete variable domain, with remaining parts taken from reference TRBV19 and TRBJ1-5, reads DGGITQSPKYLFRKEGQNVTLSCEQNLNHDAMYWYRQDPGQGLRLIYYSQIVNDFQKGDIAEGYSVSREKKESFPLTVTSAQKNPTAFYLCASSISPGLRRPNQPQHFGDGTRLSIL.

The J gene is TRBJ1-5, the V gene TRBV2, with 8 nucleotides matching TRBD1. The CDR3 has 14 residues. J lost 6 bases, V lost 5 bases, and 6 bases had no gene match. The germline V gene encodes CDR1 SNHLY and CDR2 FYNNEI. CDR3 DNA sequence: TGTGCCAGCAGTCGACAGGGGTCCGTTCAGCCCCAGCATTTT. Protein: CASSRQGSVQPQHF. Full variable domain (missing parts from reference TRBV2 and TRBJ1-5): EPEVTQTPSHQVTQMGQEVILRCVPISNHLYFYWYRQILGQKVEFLVSFYNNEISEKSEIFDDQFSVERPDGSNFTLKIRSTKLEDSAMYFCASSRQGSVQPQHFGDGTRLSIL.

The chain couples TRBV27 to TRBJ2-3; D is perhaps TRBD1 (5 bases). Germline assignment: CDR1 MNHEY and CDR2 SMNVEV (reference sequence). This CDR3 contains 15 residues. V was trimmed by 2 bases and J by 6 bases, leaving 15 bases between them. The CDR3 is CASSLDRSLRDTQYF. CDR3 DNA: TGTGCCAGCAGTTTAGACAGATCGCTGCGGGATACGCAGTATTTT.

The V and J genes are TRBV4-3 and TRBJ1-1; D is unclear. CDR3 length equals 15 residues. V was shortened by 0 bases and J by 4 bases, with 12 bases between the two germline ends. Per the germline V gene, CDR1 is LGHNA and CDR2 is YSLEER. The DNA of the CDR3 is TGCGCCAGCAGCCAAGATGGCGGGTGGGGCACTGAAGCTTTCTTT. Encoded protein: CASSQDGGWGTEAFF.

The chain combines TRBV4-1 with TRBJ2-4, with 9 bases identical to TRBD1. In germline, CDR1 is MGHRA, CDR2 YSYEKL. Germline trimming cut 1 base from V and 8 bases from J; bases unmatched to any gene: 3. The CDR3 contains 14 residues. CDR3 bases: TGCGCCAGCAGCCAAGTAGACAGGGGGGACATTCAGTACTTC. Its protein is CASSQVDRGDIQYF.

This clone was recorded once. The rearrangement uses TRBV29-1 and TRBJ2-2, with D perhaps TRBD1 (6 bases). The germline V gene has CDR1 SQVTM and CDR2 ANQGSEA. V lost 5 bases and J 7 bases, leaving 14 bases between the germline ends. The CDR3 length is 13 residues. CDR3 sequence: CSVCQGIIGELFF. CDR3 sequence (DNA): TGCAGCGTTTGCCAGGGGATCATCGGGGAGCTGTTTTTT.

The chain recombines TRBV9 with TRBJ2-5; 9 bases line up with TRBD1. The CDR3 sequence is 16 residues long. Germline-derived CDR1 and CDR2 are SGDLS and YYNGEE. J gave up 5 bases and V 1 base, and 9 bases lay outside the gene matches. CDR3 loop: CASSVLGQGLGETQYF. As DNA, the CDR3 is TGTGCCAGCAGCGTACTTGGACAGGGGCTGGGGGAGACCCAGTACTTC.

The chain has TRBV6-6 and TRBJ1-3; no firm D call. Per germline, CDR1 MNHNY and CDR2 SVGAGI (reference sequence). This CDR3 contains 14 residues. V lost 4 bases to trimming and J lost 0 bases, with 7 bases between them. The CDR3 region has the DNA TGTGCCAGCAGTTGGAGAGGCTCTGGAAACACCATATATTTT. Amino acids: CASSWRGSGNTIYF.

The chain recombines TRBV5-1 with TRBJ2-7; 7 bases are a match to TRBD2. The CDR3 is made up of 14 amino acids. Germline assignment: CDR1 SGHRS and CDR2 YFSETQ. With 4 bases clipped from V and 5 bases from J, the junction kept 9 bases outside the gene matches. The chain's CDR3 is CASSQASGEDEQYF. CDR3 nucleotide sequence: TGCGCCAGCAGCCAGGCTAGCGGTGAGGACGAGCAGTACTTC. Using reference TRBV5-1 and TRBJ2-7 for the parts outside the CDR3, the full variable domain is KAGVTQTPRYLIKTRGQQVTLSCSPISGHRSVSWYQQTPGQGLQFLFEYFSETQRNKGNFPGRFSGRQFSNSRSEMNVSTLELGDSALYLCASSQASGEDEQYFGPGTRLTVT.

This clone appeared a few times. The chain combines TRBV4-1 with TRBJ2-7, with 11 positions matching TRBD2. Per germline, CDR1 MGHRA and CDR2 YSYEKL. Germline trimming cut 6 bases from V and 2 bases from J; bases unmatched to any gene: 6. The CDR3 spans 15 residues. The CDR3 DNA is TGCGCCAGCAGGTCGGGGACTAGCGGTACCTACGAGCAGTACTTC. Translated: CASRSGTSGTYEQYF.

The chain has TRBV4-1 and TRBJ1-1; tentative D call: TRBD1 (6 bases). Germline assignment: CDR1 MGHRA and CDR2 YSYEKL. V was cut by 4 bases and J by 3 bases, with 21 bases left in between. The length of the CDR3 is 17 residues. CDR3 DNA sequence: TGCGCCAGCAGCCCACAGGGTTCTGGGTCGAGGGACACTGAAGCTTTCTTT. It is translated as CASSPQGSGSRDTEAFF.

CDR3 residues: CASSYRADGYTF. CDR3 DNA: TGTGCCAGCAGCTACAGGGCGGATGGCTACACCTTC. The chain uses TRBV7-2 and TRBJ1-2, with a possible D match to TRBD1 (6 bases). Germline CDR1 is SGHTA and CDR2 is FQGNSA. The CDR3 totals 12 residues. The V gene lost 4 bases and the J gene lost 6 bases, with 9 bases spanning the gap.

The chain has TRBV19 and TRBJ2-6, with 9 bases lining up with TRBD1. V gave up 1 base and J gave up 1 base; unmatched junction bases: 5. Germline CDR1 LNHDA, CDR2 SQIVND (reference sequence). This CDR3 is 18 amino acids long. The CDR3 spells CASSIAGQGLSGANVLTF. CDR3 bases: TGTGCCAGTAGTATAGCGGGACAGGGTTTGTCTGGGGCCAACGTCCTGACTTTC.

This clone appeared a few times. The rearrangement joins TRBV19 to TRBJ2-5, with 14 bases aligning to TRBD2. Looked up from germline, CDR1 is LNHDA and CDR2 is SQIVND (reference sequence). This CDR3 is built from 17 residues. V lost 4 bases, J lost 4 bases, and 8 bases stayed unmatched. The CDR3 spells CASSSTGTSGRRETQYF. As DNA, the CDR3 is TGTGCCAGTAGTAGCACCGGGACTAGCGGGAGAAGAGAGACCCAGTACTTC. Full variable domain (missing parts from reference TRBV19 and TRBJ2-5): DGGITQSPKYLFRKEGQNVTLSCEQNLNHDAMYWYRQDPGQGLRLIYYSQIVNDFQKGDIAEGYSVSREKKESFPLTVTSAQKNPTAFYLCASSSTGTSGRRETQYFGPGTRLLVL.

In its sample, this clone was seen once. The V call is TRBV12-2, the J call TRBJ1-5. TRBV12-2 is marked as a pseudogene. This CDR3 is built from 8 residues. In nucleotides, the CDR3 is TGTGACTTTCAGCCCCAGCATTTT. It codes for CDFQPQHF.

The chain recombines TRBV7-9 with TRBJ1-3, with D perhaps matching TRBD1 (6 bases). The CDR3 loop spans 16 amino acids. V was clipped by 0 bases and J by 0 bases, with 9 bases between them. CDR1 is SEHNR, CDR2 FQNEAQ, per germline (reference sequence). CDR3 in amino acids: CASSLAGTYSGNTIYF. DNA for the CDR3: TGTGCCAGCAGCTTAGCGGGGACATACTCTGGAAACACCATATATTTT.

The J gene is TRBJ1-1, the V gene TRBV6-2 or TRBV6-3, with TRBD1 matching 9 bases. The CDR3 sequence is 14 residues long. With V trimmed by 6 bases and J by 4 bases, 6 bases remained unmatched. Looked up from germline, CDR1 is MNHEY and CDR2 is SVGEGT. The CDR3 sequence is CASSDRQGGTEAFF. CDR3 DNA: TGTGCCAGCAGCGATCGACAGGGGGGCACTGAAGCTTTCTTT.

V usage is TRBV10-3 and J usage is TRBJ2-3, with 13 bases fitting TRBD2. Germline values: CDR1 ENHRY, CDR2 SYGVKD. The V gene end was trimmed by 4 bases and the J gene end by 5 bases; junction bases not matched to a gene: 9. The CDR3 is made up of 17 amino acids. The CDR3 is CAISASGGLAGLDTQYF. CDR3 DNA: TGTGCCATCAGTGCCTCGGGGGGACTAGCGGGACTAGATACGCAGTATTTT.

The V call is TRBV27, the J call TRBJ2-4; D might be TRBD2 (7 bases). The CDR3 loop spans 14 amino acids. V lost 8 bases and J lost 6, with 17 bases in between. Germline V gene lookup returns CDR1 MNHEY and CDR2 SMNVEV (reference sequence). The CDR3 region is CASGSGGGGNIQYF. The CDR3 region has the DNA TGTGCCAGCGGGAGTGGGGGCGGGGGAAACATTCAGTACTTC.

The gene calls are TRBV9 and TRBJ2-5; the D gene is possibly TRBD1 (6 bases). Trimming cost V 0 bases and J 4 bases, with 13 bases left between them. The CDR3 consists of 15 residues. Germline lookup yields CDR1 SGDLS and CDR2 YYNGEE. The CDR3 bases are TGTGCCAGCAGCGTAGATCCGCAGGGGAGAGAGACCCAGTACTTC. Protein product: CASSVDPQGRETQYF. Variable domain in full (rest from reference TRBV9 and TRBJ2-5): DSGVTQTPKHLITATGQRVTLRCSPRSGDLSVYWYQQSLDQGLQFLIQYYNGEERAKGNILERFSAQQFPDLHSELNLSSLELGDSALYFCASSVDPQGRETQYFGPGTRLLVL.

The chain recombines TRBV12-3 or TRBV12-4 with TRBJ2-7, with a tentative D call TRBD1 (6 bases). CDR3 size: 13 residues. Trimming took off 6 bases at V and 4 bases at J, with 13 bases between the two ends. The CDR3: CASSPGTSYEQYF. CDR3 nucleotides: TGTGCCAGCAGCCCCGGGACATCGTACGAGCAGTACTTC.

The chain carries TRBV21-1 and TRBJ1-2; the table's D call TRBD1 went unverified against the DNA. TRBV21-1 is a pseudogene locus. CDR3 length: 19 residues. CDR3 sequence: CASPLITGTGGLQGYGYTF. The CDR3 nucleotides read TGTGCCAGCCCACTCATTACCGGGACAGGGGGCCTCCAGGGTTATGGCTACACCTTC.